Each of the 5 T cell receptor beta chains below was sequenced from the same sample in a study of blood T cell repertoires in COVID-19. Measured with immunoSEQ multiplex PCR; TCRdb has only the in-frame clones, and not every one. The sample consists of about 150,000 clones, roughly 83% of them appearing once. The sample comprised peripheral blood. These receptor sequences come from a woman aged 70-85 years with COVID-19, enrolled during active disease.

The table lists this clone with a few counts. The gene calls are TRBV7-8 and TRBJ2-2, with D possibly matching TRBD1 (5 bases). The CDR3 is 16 residues long. Germline-derived CDR1 and CDR2 are SGHVS and FQNEAQ. Trimming cost V 3 bases and J 1 base, with 12 bases left between them. The CDR3 region has the DNA TGTGCCAGCAGCTTCCTCCCCCAGGGGAACACCGGGGAGCTGTTTTTT. This translates into CASSFLPQGNTGELFF.

V usage is TRBV4-1 and J usage is TRBJ2-7; 8 nucleotides align to TRBD1. In germline, CDR1 is MGHRA, CDR2 YSYEKL. Losses at the gene ends were 1 base for V and 2 bases for J; bases not matched to a gene: 10. CDR3 length equals 17 residues. CDR3 nucleotides: TGCGCCAGCAGCCAAGTCGTGGGTGGGGGACAGGCCTACGAGCAGTACTTC. This encodes CASSQVVGGGQAYEQYF.

This chain connects TRBV5-1 to TRBJ1-1; 9 nucleotides line up with TRBD1. Losses at the gene ends were 0 bases for V and 3 bases for J; bases not matched to a gene: 0. Germline CDR1 is SGHRS and CDR2 is YFSETQ. CDR3 length: 14 amino acids. CDR3 in DNA: TGCGCCAGCAGCTTGGGGACAGGGGACACTGAAGCTTTCTTT. It specifies CASSLGTGDTEAFF.

A few counts support this clone. This chain joins TRBV10-1 and TRBJ1-5; TRBD1 aligns across 11 bases. J was trimmed by 4 bases and V by 7 bases; bases with no gene match: 12. This CDR3 region has 17 residues. CDR1 is WNHNN, CDR2 SYGVQD, per germline (reference sequence). Written as DNA, the CDR3 is TGCGCCAGCAACGCCCCGGGACAGGGGGTGAGAAATCAGCCCCAGCATTTT. Protein sequence: CASNAPGQGVRNQPQHF.

This chain joins TRBV9 and TRBJ2-2; 9 bases agree with TRBD2. Losses at the gene ends were 3 bases for V and 3 bases for J; bases not matched to a gene: 0. The CDR3 length is 14 residues. Germline CDR1 reads SGDLS; CDR2 reads YYNGEE. The CDR3 protein is CASSGLADTGELFF. For the CDR3, the DNA is TGTGCCAGCAGCGGACTAGCGGACACCGGGGAGCTGTTTTTT. The whole variable domain, filled in from reference TRBV9 and TRBJ2-2, reads DSGVTQTPKHLITATGQRVTLRCSPRSGDLSVYWYQQSLDQGLQFLIQYYNGEERAKGNILERFSAQQFPDLHSELNLSSLELGDSALYFCASSGLADTGELFFGEGSRLTVL.